Sequencing of this TCR beta chain was carried out in a study of T cell responses to AZD1222 COVID-19 vaccine. For the study at large: It was second doses at about 4 or about 12 weeks that were pooled. Overall study findings and caveats: The sample set comprised mostly white British donors with more females, and clonal diversity was possibly underestimated. Once two AZD1222 doses were given, Spike-specific TCR breadth and depth went up. Spike was spanned by vaccine-associated CD4 TCRs, with dominance at 160-218 and 743-854.

A word on this clone: Its antigen is undetermined.

Sequencing used immunoSEQ multiplex PCR; TCRdb keeps in-frame clones, though not all of them. The data hold 130,000 to 150,000 clones, with more than 90% observed a single time. Trimming left V 0 bases short and J 0 bases short, with 15 bases between. CDR3 length equals 17 residues. The germline V gene encodes CDR1 SEHNR and CDR2 FQNEAQ (reference sequence). This chain links TRBV7-9 with TRBJ2-7, with D tentatively TRBD2 (6 bases). This material consisted of peripheral blood, taken on day 0 of AZD1222 vaccination. The clonotype was recovered from an adult in good health. The CDR3 DNA sequence: TGTGCCAGCAGCTTAGCGTCTGGAGTAGCGGTCTCCTACGAGCAGTACTTC. Amino acid sequence: CASSLASGVAVSYEQYF.